This T cell receptor (beta chain) was recorded in a study of T cell repertoires in cytomegalovirus infection. Study details: In public TCR beta signatures, there were indications of both CMV infection and matching HLA type. Study-level results: The ex vivo response was dominated by HLA-C-restricted CMV-specific TCR beta clonotypes.

Comments on this clonotype: Its target is unknown.

This CDR3 spans 16 amino acids. Germline CDR1 LNHDA, CDR2 SQIVND (reference sequence). V was pared by 5 bases and J by 4 bases, with 7 bases of the junction left unmatched. TCRdb reprocessed the reads with MiXCR, giving one entry per CDR3 protein. The table includes 550,000 to 850,000 distinct CDR3 sequences, around 32% detected once. The origin of this receptor is a human donor in good health (CMV status not recorded). Some clones in this sample may be carry-over from other donors' samples. The chain carries TRBV19 and TRBJ2-2; 10 bases agree with TRBD1. The input for sequencing was cultured PBMCs, taken from culture after CMV antigen stimulation. This CDR3 is CASSVTGTGATGELFF. CDR3 nucleotides: TGTGCCAGTAGTGTAACCGGGACAGGGGCCACCGGGGAGCTGTTTTTT.